These 24 T cell receptor beta chains were all obtained from the same sample, sequenced in a study of cytomegalovirus exposure and HLA in healthy donors. Sequenced by immunoSEQ multiplex PCR; TCRdb stores in-frame clones only, minus some. The sample records more than 140,000 clones, approximately 91% being singletons. Sequenced input: PBMCs. All receptors derive from a woman younger than 30 in good health and CMV-seropositive.

This chain uses TRBV5-6 with TRBJ2-3; 8 bases fit TRBD2. CDR1 and CDR2 from the germline V gene are SGHDT and YYEEEE. CDR3 length: 16 amino acids. Trimming at V came to 0 bases and at J to 2 bases, leaving 5 bases not matched to a gene. CDR3 region: CASSLVPAGATDTQYF. CDR3 DNA sequence: TGTGCCAGCAGCTTGGTGCCAGCGGGAGCCACAGATACGCAGTATTTT. The entire variable domain, with the rest obtained from reference TRBV5-6 and TRBJ2-3, is as follows: DAGVTQSPTHLIKTRGQQVTLRCSPKSGHDTVSWYQQALGQGPQFIFQYYEEEERQRGNFPDRFSGHQFPNYSSELNVNALLLGDSALYLCASSLVPAGATDTQYFGPGTRLTVL.

The V gene is TRBV2, the J gene TRBJ2-1, with TRBD2 matching 8 bases. V was clipped by 2 bases and J by 3 bases; unmatched bases: 6. Germline assignment: CDR1 SNHLY and CDR2 FYNNEI. This CDR3 comprises 16 residues. The CDR3 DNA reads as TGTGCCAGCAGTGAAAACGCGGGAGGCCTCTACAATGAGCAGTTCTTC. As protein: CASSENAGGLYNEQFF.

The sample holds one count of this clone. The V and J genes are TRBV11-3 and TRBJ2-2; 9 bases are shared with TRBD1. Germline-derived CDR1 and CDR2 are SGHNT and YENEEA. This CDR3 is built from 17 residues. J gave up 3 bases and V 5 bases, and 10 bases lay outside the gene matches. CDR3 region: CASSMLQGALDTGELFF. The CDR3 nucleotides are TGTGCCAGCAGCATGCTACAGGGGGCGCTGGACACCGGGGAGCTGTTTTTT.

The genes are TRBV4-1 and TRBJ1-5; a weak D match, TRBD1 (6 bases). The CDR3 covers 15 residues. The ends were cut back, 0 bases at V and 8 bases at J, with 14 bases in the middle. Germline loops: CDR1 MGHRA, CDR2 YSYEKL. CDR3 region: CASSQDSGAGEPQHF. The CDR3 nucleotides are TGCGCCAGCAGCCAAGATTCAGGGGCTGGAGAGCCCCAGCATTTT.

The chain recombines TRBV14 with TRBJ1-1; 7 bases map to TRBD1. The CDR3 totals 14 residues. Trimming removed 0 bases from V and 6 bases from J; junction bases left unmatched: 4. Germline CDR1 SGHDN, CDR2 FVKESK. In nucleotides, the CDR3 is TGTGCCAGCAGCCAAGATCTTACAGGGGCTGAAGCTTTCTTT. Amino acids: CASSQDLTGAEAFF. The full variable domain, completed using reference TRBV14 and TRBJ1-1, is EAGVTQFPSHSVIEKGQTVTLRCDPISGHDNLYWYRRVMGKEIKFLLHFVKESKQDESGMPNNRFLAERTGGTYSTLKVQPAELEDSGVYFCASSQDLTGAEAFFGQGTRLTVV.

This clone showed up just a few times. J is TRBJ2-2 and V is TRBV6-4; TRBD1 agrees at 7 bases. After removal of 4 bases from V and 3 bases from J, the junction contained 2 bases not matched to a gene. This CDR3 is built from 14 residues. Germline V lookup: CDR1 MRHNA, CDR2 SNTAGT. The CDR3 here is CASSVGQDTGELFF. DNA of the CDR3: TGTGCCAGCAGTGTCGGACAGGACACCGGGGAGCTGTTTTTT.

The chain employs TRBV5-6 and TRBJ2-7, with 9 bases matching TRBD2. The CDR3 extends over 15 amino acids. V dropped 0 bases and J dropped 3; count of bases not matched to a gene: 4. In germline, CDR1 is SGHDT, CDR2 YYEEEE. This CDR3 is CASSLVPSGVYEQYF. The CDR3 region has the DNA TGTGCCAGCAGCTTGGTACCTAGCGGGGTCTACGAGCAGTACTTC.

V gene TRBV9 combines with J gene TRBJ2-7; D is unclear. Trimming stripped 0 bases from V and 0 bases from J, with 10 bases between. The V gene's germline CDR1 is SGDLS and CDR2 YYNGEE. The CDR3 has 15 residues. CDR3 in amino acids: CASSVDSESSYEQYF. The CDR3 region has the DNA TGTGCCAGCAGCGTAGATAGTGAGAGCTCCTACGAGCAGTACTTC.

The genes are TRBV7-2 and TRBJ1-5; 8 bases are a match to TRBD1. This CDR3 has 16 amino acids. CDR1 and CDR2 (germline): SGHTA, FQGNSA. V was clipped by 4 bases and J by 2 bases; unmatched bases: 7. The CDR3, as DNA: TGTGCCAGCAGCTCTGACAGGGGATTCGGCAATCAGCCCCAGCATTTT. This translates into CASSSDRGFGNQPQHF.

CDR3 sequence reads: CASSLDPGWDTEAFF. CDR3 bases: TGTGCCAGCAGCTTAGATCCAGGGTGGGACACTGAAGCTTTCTTT. The chain joins TRBV11-3 to TRBJ1-1; D possibly corresponds to TRBD1 (5 bases). The length of the CDR3 is 15 residues. In germline, CDR1 is SGHNT, CDR2 YENEEA. The germline V and J ends were trimmed by 0 bases and 3 bases, with 11 bases remaining between them.

The chain employs TRBV5-1 and TRBJ2-6, with D possibly TRBD2 on 5 matching bases. In germline, CDR1 is SGHRS, CDR2 YFSETQ. The CDR3 totals 17 residues. The V end lost 0 bases, the J end lost 0 bases, and 10 bases lay between the germline ends. As DNA, the CDR3 is TGCGCCAGCAGCTTGGGGAGCGGCAGCTCTGGGGCCAACGTCCTGACTTTC. It encodes CASSLGSGSSGANVLTF.

There are a few counts of this clone. The J gene is TRBJ1-5, the V gene TRBV7-2, with 7 bases that match TRBD1. CDR1 SGHTA and CDR2 FQGNSA come from the germline V gene. This CDR3 is 13 amino acids long. Trimming cost V 5 bases and J 9 bases; bases outside gene matches: 7. In DNA form, the CDR3 reads TGTGCCAGCAGCGGTAGACAGGGTTGGCCCCAGCATTTT. Its protein product is CASSGRQGWPQHF.

This chain connects TRBV19 to TRBJ1-2, with D possibly being TRBD1 (6 bases). Trimming pared 0 bases from V and 5 bases from J, leaving 16 bases between. CDR1 is LNHDA, CDR2 SQIVND, per germline (reference sequence). CDR3 length: 16 amino acids. The CDR3 DNA is TGTGCCAGTAGTATAGATCGTGGGACACTAAATTATGGCTACACCTTC. Residues: CASSIDRGTLNYGYTF.

The rearrangement links TRBV27 to TRBJ2-1; 14 bases fit TRBD2. The CDR3 covers 18 residues. Trimming removed 2 bases from V and 0 bases from J; junction bases left unmatched: 3. Germline V lookup: CDR1 MNHEY, CDR2 SMNVEV (reference sequence). The CDR3 sequence is CASSLMGTSGSSYNEQFF. The CDR3 DNA reads as TGTGCCAGCAGTTTAATGGGGACTAGCGGGAGCTCCTACAATGAGCAGTTCTTC.

The genes are TRBV30 and TRBJ2-7; TRBD1 matches 12 bases. CDR1 is GTSNPN and CDR2 is SVGIG in the germline V gene (reference sequence). The CDR3 covers 15 residues. After removal of 3 bases from V and 3 bases from J, the junction contained 6 bases not matched to a gene. The CDR3 spells CAWRERDRGLYEQYF. The CDR3 DNA follows: TGTGCCTGGAGGGAACGGGACAGGGGGCTCTACGAGCAGTACTTC.

This rearrangement joins TRBV6-1 to TRBJ2-7; 11 bases align to TRBD1. Per the germline V gene, CDR1 is MNHNS and CDR2 is SASEGT. CDR3 size: 14 residues. V trimming: 4 bases; J trimming: 4 bases; junction bases outside the gene matches: 3. The CDR3 DNA reads as TGTGCCAGCAGTGCCGGGACAGGGGGTTACGAGCAGTACTTC. Protein: CASSAGTGGYEQYF.

The rearrangement joins TRBV9 to TRBJ2-5; 14 bases map to TRBD2. CDR1 and CDR2 (germline): SGDLS, YYNGEE. V shed 3 bases, J shed 4 bases, and the junction held 8 bases outside the gene matches. The CDR3 loop spans 17 amino acids. CDR3 sequence reads: CASSAGGTSGSLETQYF. The CDR3 nucleotides are TGTGCCAGCAGCGCCGGGGGGACTAGCGGGAGTTTAGAGACCCAGTACTTC.

V is TRBV6-6 and J is TRBJ2-1; the match to TRBD2 covers 7 bases. Germline assignment: CDR1 MNHNY and CDR2 SVGAGI (reference sequence). This CDR3 has 16 residues. Trimming cost V 5 bases and J 4 bases; bases outside gene matches: 11. The CDR3 nucleotides read TGTGCCAGCAGTACCGCGCTAGCGGCACGGTACAATGAGCAGTTCTTC. Its translation: CASSTALAARYNEQFF.

V gene TRBV30 combines with J gene TRBJ2-1; 7 bases are a match to TRBD2. The V segment lost 5 bases and the J segment 10 bases; nucleotides outside the gene matches: 11. The CDR3 consists of 13 residues. Germline V gene sequence: CDR1 GTSNPN, CDR2 SVGIG (reference sequence). The CDR3 DNA reads as TGTGCCTGGGAGACTAGCTGGAGGATAGAGCAGTTCTTC. It yields the protein CAWETSWRIEQFF.

The rearrangement joins TRBV11-2 to TRBJ2-1; TRBD2 matches at 12 bases. The CDR3 sequence is 15 residues long. Germline assignment: CDR1 SGHAT and CDR2 FQNNGV. J was trimmed by 10 bases and V by 5 bases; bases with no gene match: 9. For the CDR3, the DNA is TGTGCCAGCAGCAAACTAGCGGGAGGCCTGGGGGAGCAGTTCTTC. Translated, it gives CASSKLAGGLGEQFF.

This chain connects TRBV6-1 to TRBJ2-1; 12 bases agree with TRBD2. There are 13 residues in the CDR3. Germline-derived CDR1 and CDR2 are MNHNS and SASEGT. The V and J ends lost 6 bases and 8 bases, in that order; junction bases with no gene match: 2. CDR3 nucleotides: TGTGCCAGCAGGGCTAGCGGGAGGGATGAGCAGTTCTTC. Translated, it gives CASRASGRDEQFF.

The rearrangement uses TRBV11-3 and TRBJ2-7; 10 bases agree with TRBD2. CDR1 and CDR2 from the germline V gene are SGHNT and YENEEA. The CDR3 contains 16 residues. J was trimmed by 0 bases and V by 1 base; bases with no gene match: 3. The CDR3 region is CASSLVLAGSSYEQYF. Written as DNA, the CDR3 is TGTGCCAGCAGCTTAGTACTAGCGGGAAGCTCCTACGAGCAGTACTTC.

The CDR3 DNA reads as TGTGCCAGCAGCGTAGGATGGACAGGGGTTTCAGATACGCAGTATTTT. Its translation: CASSVGWTGVSDTQYF. The chain is built from TRBV9 and TRBJ2-3, with 9 bases that match TRBD1. Germline V gene data show CDR1 as SGDLS and CDR2 as YYNGEE. J lost 4 bases, V lost 0 bases, and 6 bases had no gene match. The CDR3 is 16 residues long.

This chain connects TRBV14 to TRBJ2-2; D not certain. The CDR3 is 13 amino acids. V was cut by 2 bases and J by 4 bases, with 5 bases left in between. The germline V gene encodes CDR1 SGHDN and CDR2 FVKESK. This CDR3 reads CASSQYSTGELFF. CDR3 nucleotides: TGTGCCAGCAGCCAATACAGCACCGGGGAGCTGTTTTTT.